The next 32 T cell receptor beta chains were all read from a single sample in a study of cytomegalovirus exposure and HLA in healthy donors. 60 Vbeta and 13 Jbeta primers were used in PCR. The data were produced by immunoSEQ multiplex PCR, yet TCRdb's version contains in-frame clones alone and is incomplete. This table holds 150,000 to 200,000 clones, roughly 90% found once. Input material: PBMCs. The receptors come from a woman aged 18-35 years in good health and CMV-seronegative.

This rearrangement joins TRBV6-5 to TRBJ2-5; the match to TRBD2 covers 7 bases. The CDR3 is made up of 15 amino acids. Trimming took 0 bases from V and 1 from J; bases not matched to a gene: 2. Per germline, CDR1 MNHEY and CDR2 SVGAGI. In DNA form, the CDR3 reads TGTGCCAGCAGTTACTCGCCTAGCGGCCAAGAGACCCAGTACTTC. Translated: CASSYSPSGQETQYF.

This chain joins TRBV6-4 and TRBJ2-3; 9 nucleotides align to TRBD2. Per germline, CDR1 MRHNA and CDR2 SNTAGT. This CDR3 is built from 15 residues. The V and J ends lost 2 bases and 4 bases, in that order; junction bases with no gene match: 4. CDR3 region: CASSDTVAGADTQYF. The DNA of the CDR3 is TGTGCCAGCAGTGACACGGTAGCGGGAGCAGATACGCAGTATTTT.

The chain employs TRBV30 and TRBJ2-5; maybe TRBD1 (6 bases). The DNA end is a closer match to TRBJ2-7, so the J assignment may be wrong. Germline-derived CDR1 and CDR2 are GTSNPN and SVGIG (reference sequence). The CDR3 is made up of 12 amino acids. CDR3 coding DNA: TGTGCCTGGAGCGGGACACCCTACGAGCAGTACTTC. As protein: CAWSGTPYEQYF.

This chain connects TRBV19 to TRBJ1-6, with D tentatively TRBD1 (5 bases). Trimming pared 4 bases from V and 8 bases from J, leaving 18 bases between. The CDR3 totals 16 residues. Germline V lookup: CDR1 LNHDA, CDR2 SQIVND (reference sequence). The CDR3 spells CASSTPRTTGDSPLHF. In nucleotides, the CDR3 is TGTGCCAGTAGTACCCCTAGGACCACGGGGGATTCACCCCTCCACTTT.

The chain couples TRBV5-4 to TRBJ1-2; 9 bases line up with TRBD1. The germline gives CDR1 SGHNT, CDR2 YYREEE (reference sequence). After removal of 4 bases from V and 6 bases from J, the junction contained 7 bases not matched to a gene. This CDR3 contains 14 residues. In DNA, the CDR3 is TGTGCCAGCAGCCAAGGACAGGGGAGACATGGCTACACCTTC. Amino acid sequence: CASSQGQGRHGYTF.

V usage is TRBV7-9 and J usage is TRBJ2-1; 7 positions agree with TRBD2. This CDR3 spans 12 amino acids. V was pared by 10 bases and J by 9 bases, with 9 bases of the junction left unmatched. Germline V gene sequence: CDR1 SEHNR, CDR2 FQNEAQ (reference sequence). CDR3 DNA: TGTGCCACCCCCGAGGGCGGGGGTGAGCAGTTCTTC. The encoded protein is CATPEGGGEQFF.

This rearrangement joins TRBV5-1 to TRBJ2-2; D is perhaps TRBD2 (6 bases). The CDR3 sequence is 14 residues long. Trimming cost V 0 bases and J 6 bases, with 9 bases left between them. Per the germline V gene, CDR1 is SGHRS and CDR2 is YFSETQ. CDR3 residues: CASSLAGGSGELFF. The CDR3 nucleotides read TGCGCCAGCAGCTTGGCAGGAGGGTCCGGGGAGCTGTTTTTT.

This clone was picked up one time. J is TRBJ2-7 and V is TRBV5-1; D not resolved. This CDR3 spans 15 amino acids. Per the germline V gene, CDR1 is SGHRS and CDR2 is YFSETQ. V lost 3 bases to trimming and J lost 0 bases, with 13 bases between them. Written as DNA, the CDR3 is TGCGCCAGCAGCTCCCTGGAGAGTGGCTCCTACGAGCAGTACTTC. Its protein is CASSSLESGSYEQYF.

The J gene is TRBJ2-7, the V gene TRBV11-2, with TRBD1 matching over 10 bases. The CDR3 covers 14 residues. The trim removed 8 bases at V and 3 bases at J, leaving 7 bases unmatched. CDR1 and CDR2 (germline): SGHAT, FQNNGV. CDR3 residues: CASGGTGEGYEQYF. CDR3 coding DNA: TGTGCCAGCGGAGGGACAGGGGAAGGCTACGAGCAGTACTTC.

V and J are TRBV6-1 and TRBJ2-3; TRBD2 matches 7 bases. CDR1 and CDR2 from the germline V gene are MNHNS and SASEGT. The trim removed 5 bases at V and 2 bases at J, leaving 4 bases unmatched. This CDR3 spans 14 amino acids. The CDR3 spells CASSRAGPTDTQYF. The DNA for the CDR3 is TGTGCCAGCAGTCGAGCGGGGCCCACAGATACGCAGTATTTT.

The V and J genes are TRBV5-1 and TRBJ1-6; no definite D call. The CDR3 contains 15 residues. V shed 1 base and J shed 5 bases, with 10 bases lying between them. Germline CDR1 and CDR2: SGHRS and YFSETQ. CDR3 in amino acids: CASSLSGLNNSPLHF. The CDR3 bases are TGCGCCAGCAGCTTGTCTGGGCTGAATAATTCACCCCTCCACTTT.

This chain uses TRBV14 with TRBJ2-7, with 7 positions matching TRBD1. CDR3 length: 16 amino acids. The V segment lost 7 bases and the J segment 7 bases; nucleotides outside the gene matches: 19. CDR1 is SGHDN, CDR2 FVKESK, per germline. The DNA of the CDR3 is TGTGCCAGCACCCGGACGGCAGGGGGAATTCCTAGGGAGCAGTACTTC. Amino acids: CASTRTAGGIPREQYF.

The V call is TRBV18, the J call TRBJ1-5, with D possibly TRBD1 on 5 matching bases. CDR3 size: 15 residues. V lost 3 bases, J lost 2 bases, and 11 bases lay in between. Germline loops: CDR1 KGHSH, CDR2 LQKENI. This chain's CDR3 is CASSPGRGGNQPQHF. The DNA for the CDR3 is TGTGCCAGCTCACCGGGGCGGGGGGGCAATCAGCCCCAGCATTTT. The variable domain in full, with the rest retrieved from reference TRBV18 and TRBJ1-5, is NAGVMQNPRHLVRRRGQEARLRCSPMKGHSHVYWYRQLPEEGLKFMVYLQKENIIDESGMPKERFSAEFPKEGPSILRIQQVVRGDSAAYFCASSPGRGGNQPQHFGDGTRLSIL.

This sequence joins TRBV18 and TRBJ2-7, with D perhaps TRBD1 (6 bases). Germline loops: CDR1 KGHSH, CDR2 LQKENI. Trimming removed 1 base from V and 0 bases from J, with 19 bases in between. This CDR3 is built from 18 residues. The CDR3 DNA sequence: TGTGCCAGCTCACCACTGCCGACAGGCACTTTGAGCTCCTACGAGCAGTACTTC. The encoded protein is CASSPLPTGTLSSYEQYF.

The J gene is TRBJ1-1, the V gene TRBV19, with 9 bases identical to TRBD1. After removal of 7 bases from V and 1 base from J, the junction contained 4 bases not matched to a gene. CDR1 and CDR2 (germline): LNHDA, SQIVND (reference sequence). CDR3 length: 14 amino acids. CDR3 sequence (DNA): TGTGCCAGTAATCCGGGACAGGGGAACACTGAAGCTTTCTTT. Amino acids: CASNPGQGNTEAFF. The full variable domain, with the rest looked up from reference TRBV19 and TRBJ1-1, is DGGITQSPKYLFRKEGQNVTLSCEQNLNHDAMYWYRQDPGQGLRLIYYSQIVNDFQKGDIAEGYSVSREKKESFPLTVTSAQKNPTAFYLCASNPGQGNTEAFFGQGTRLTVV.

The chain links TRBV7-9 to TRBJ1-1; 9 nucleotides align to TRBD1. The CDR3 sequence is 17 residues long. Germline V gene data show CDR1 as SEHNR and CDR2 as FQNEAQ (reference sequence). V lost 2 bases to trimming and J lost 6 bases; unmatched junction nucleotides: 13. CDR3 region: CASSLFGLGQGIPEAFF. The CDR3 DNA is TGTGCCAGCAGCTTATTTGGTCTGGGACAGGGAATACCTGAAGCTTTCTTT.

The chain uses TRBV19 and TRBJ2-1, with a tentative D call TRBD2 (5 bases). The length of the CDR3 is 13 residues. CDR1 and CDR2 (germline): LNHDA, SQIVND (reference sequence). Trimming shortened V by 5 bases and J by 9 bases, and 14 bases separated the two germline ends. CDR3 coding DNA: TGTGCCAGTAGTCTACTCCTAGCTTCTGAGCAGTTCTTC. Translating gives CASSLLLASEQFF.

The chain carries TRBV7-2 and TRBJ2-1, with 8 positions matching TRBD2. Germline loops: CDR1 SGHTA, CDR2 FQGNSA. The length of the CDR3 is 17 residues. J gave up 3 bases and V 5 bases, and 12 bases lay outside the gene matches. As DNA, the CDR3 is TGTGCCAGCAGCCCACAACCGGCGGGGGGCCTCTACAATGAGCAGTTCTTC. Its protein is CASSPQPAGGLYNEQFF. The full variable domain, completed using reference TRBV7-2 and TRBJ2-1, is GAGVSQSPSNKVTEKGKDVELRCDPISGHTALYWYRQSLGQGLEFLIYFQGNSAPDKSGLPSDRFSAERTGGSVSTLTIQRTQQEDSAVYLCASSPQPAGGLYNEQFFGPGTRLTVL.

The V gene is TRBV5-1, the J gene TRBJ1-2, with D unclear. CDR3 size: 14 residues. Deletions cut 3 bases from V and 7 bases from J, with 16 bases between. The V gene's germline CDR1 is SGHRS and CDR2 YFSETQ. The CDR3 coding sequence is TGCGCCAGCAGCTCGATTAGTAAAGAAAGTGGCTACACCTTC. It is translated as CASSSISKESGYTF.

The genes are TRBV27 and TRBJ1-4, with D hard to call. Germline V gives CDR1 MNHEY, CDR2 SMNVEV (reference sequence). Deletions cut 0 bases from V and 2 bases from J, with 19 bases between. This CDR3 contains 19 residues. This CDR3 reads CASSLSERSPKVTNEKLFF. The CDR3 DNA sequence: TGTGCCAGCAGTTTATCGGAGAGGAGCCCCAAGGTGACTAATGAAAAACTGTTTTTT. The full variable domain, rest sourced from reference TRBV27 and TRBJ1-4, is EAQVTQNPRYLITVTGKKLTVTCSQNMNHEYMSWYRQDPGLGLRQIYYSMNVEVTDKGDVPEGYKVSRKEKRNFPLILESPSPNQTSLYFCASSLSERSPKVTNEKLFFGSGTQLSVL.

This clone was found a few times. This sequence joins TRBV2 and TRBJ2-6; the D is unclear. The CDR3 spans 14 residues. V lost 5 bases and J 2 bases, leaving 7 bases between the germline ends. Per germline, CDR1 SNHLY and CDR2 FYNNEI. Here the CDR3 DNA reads TGTGCCAGCAGTCTGCAGACTGGGGCCAACGTCCTGACTTTC. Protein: CASSLQTGANVLTF.

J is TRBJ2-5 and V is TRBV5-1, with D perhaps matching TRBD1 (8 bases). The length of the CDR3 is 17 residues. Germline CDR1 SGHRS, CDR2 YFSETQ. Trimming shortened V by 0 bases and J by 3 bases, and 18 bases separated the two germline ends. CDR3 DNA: TGCGCCAGCAGCTTGGCCATGGACAGGGAGGGAGAAGAGACCCAGTACTTC. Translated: CASSLAMDREGEETQYF.

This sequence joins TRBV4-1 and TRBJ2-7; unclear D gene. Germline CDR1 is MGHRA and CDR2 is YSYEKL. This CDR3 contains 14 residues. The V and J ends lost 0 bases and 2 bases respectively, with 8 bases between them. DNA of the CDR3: TGCGCCAGCAGCCAAGATGACTTAACCTACGAGCAGTACTTC. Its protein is CASSQDDLTYEQYF.

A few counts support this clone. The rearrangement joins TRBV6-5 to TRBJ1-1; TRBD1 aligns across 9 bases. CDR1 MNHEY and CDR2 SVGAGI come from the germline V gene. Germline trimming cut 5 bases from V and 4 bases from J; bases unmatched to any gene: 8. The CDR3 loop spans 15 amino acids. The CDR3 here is CASSTTGGGGTEAFF. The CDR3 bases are TGTGCCAGCAGTACCACAGGGGGCGGAGGCACTGAAGCTTTCTTT.

The CDR3 bases are TGTGCCAGCAGCCCCGAGTCGCCACTAGCGGCCTTCTACAATGAGCAGTTCTTC. Encoded protein: CASSPESPLAAFYNEQFF. V gene TRBV27 combines with J gene TRBJ2-1; 8 nucleotides agree with TRBD2. V gave up 6 bases and J gave up 3 bases; unmatched junction bases: 16. CDR1 is MNHEY and CDR2 is SMNVEV in the germline V gene (reference sequence). This CDR3 region has 18 residues.

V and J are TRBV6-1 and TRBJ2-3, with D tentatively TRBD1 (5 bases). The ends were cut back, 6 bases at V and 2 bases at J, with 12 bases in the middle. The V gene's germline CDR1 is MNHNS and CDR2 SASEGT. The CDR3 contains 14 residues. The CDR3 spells CASRWGGITDTQYF. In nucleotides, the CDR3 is TGTGCCAGCAGATGGGGCGGAATCACAGATACGCAGTATTTT.

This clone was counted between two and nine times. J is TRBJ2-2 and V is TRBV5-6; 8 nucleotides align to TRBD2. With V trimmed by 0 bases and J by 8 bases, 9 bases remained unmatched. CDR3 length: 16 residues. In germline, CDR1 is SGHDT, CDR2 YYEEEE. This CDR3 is CASSLELAGNFGELFF. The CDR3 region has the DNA TGTGCCAGCAGCTTGGAGCTAGCGGGTAACTTTGGGGAGCTGTTTTTT.

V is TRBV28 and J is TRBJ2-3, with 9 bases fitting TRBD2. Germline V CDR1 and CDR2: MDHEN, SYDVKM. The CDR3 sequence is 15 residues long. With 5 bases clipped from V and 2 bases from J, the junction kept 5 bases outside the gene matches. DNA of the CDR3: TGTGCCAGCAGTCCGGAGCGGGGGGCCACAGATACGCAGTATTTT. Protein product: CASSPERGATDTQYF.

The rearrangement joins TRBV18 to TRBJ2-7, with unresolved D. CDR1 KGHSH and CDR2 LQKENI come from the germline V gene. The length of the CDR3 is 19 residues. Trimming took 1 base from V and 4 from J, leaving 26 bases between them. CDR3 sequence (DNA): TGTGCCAGCTCACCACGGGCATTCCCCCAACATCTCGAATCTTACGAGCAGTACTTC. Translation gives CASSPRAFPQHLESYEQYF.

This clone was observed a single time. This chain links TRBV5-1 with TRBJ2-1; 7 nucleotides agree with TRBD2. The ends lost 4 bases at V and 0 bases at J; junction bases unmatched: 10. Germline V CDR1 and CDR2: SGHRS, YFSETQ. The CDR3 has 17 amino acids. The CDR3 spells CASSMLPPGGSYNEQFF. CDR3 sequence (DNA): TGCGCCAGCAGCATGCTCCCTCCGGGGGGCTCCTACAATGAGCAGTTCTTC.

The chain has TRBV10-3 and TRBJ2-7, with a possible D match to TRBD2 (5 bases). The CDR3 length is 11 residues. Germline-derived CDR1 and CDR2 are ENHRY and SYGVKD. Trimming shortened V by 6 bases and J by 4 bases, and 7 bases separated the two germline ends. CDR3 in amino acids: CAISGNYEQYF. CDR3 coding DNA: TGTGCCATCAGCGGGAATTACGAGCAGTACTTC.

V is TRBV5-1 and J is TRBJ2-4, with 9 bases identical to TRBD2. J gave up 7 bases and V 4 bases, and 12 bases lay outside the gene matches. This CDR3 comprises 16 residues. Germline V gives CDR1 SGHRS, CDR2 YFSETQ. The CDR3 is CASSPGGSGRLNIQYF. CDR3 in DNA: TGCGCCAGCAGCCCCGGAGGTAGCGGGAGATTGAACATTCAGTACTTC.